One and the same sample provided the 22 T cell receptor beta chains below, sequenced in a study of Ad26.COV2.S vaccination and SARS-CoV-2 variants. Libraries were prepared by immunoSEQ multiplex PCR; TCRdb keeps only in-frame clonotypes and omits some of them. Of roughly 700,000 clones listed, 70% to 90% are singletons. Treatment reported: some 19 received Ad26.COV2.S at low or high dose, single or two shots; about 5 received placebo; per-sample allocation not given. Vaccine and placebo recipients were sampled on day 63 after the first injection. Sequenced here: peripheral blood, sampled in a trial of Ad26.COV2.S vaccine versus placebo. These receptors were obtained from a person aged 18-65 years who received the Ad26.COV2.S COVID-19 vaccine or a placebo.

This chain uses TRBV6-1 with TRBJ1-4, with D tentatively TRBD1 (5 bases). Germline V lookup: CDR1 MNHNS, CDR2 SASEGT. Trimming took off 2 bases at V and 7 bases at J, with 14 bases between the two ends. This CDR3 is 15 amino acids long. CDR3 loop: CASSEQGGLPEKLFF. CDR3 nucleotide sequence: TGTGCCAGCAGTGAACAGGGAGGCCTACCTGAAAAACTGTTTTTT.

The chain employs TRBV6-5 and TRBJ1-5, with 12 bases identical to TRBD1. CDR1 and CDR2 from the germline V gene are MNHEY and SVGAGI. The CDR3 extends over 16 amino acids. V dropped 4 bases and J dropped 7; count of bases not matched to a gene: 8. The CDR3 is CASSSPGQGAKQPQHF. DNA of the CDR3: TGTGCCAGCAGTTCACCGGGACAGGGGGCGAAACAGCCCCAGCATTTT.

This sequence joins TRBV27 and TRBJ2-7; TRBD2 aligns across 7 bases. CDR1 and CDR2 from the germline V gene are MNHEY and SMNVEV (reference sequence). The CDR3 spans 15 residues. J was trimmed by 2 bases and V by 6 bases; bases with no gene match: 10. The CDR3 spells CASSLSSGLPYEQYF. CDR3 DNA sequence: TGTGCCAGCAGCCTCTCTAGCGGCCTTCCCTACGAGCAGTACTTC.

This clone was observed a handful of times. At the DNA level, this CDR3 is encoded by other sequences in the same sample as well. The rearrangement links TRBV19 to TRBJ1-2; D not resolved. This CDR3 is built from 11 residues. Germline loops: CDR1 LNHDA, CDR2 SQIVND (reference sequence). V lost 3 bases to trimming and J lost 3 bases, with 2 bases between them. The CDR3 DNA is TGTGCCAGTAGTATGGACTATGGCTACACCTTC. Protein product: CASSMDYGYTF.

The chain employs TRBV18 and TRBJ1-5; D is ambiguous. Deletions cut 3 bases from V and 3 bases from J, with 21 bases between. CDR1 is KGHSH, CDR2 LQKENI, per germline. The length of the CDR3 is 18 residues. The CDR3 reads CASSPFRSGKGNNQPQHF. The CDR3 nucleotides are TGTGCCAGCTCACCCTTCCGGTCGGGGAAGGGAAACAATCAGCCCCAGCATTTT.

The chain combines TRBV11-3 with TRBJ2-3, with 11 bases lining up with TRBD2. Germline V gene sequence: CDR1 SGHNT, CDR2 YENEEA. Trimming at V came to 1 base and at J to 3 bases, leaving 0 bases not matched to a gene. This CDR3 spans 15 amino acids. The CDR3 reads CASSLGTSGTDTQYF. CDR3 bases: TGTGCCAGCAGCTTAGGGACTAGCGGGACAGATACGCAGTATTTT.

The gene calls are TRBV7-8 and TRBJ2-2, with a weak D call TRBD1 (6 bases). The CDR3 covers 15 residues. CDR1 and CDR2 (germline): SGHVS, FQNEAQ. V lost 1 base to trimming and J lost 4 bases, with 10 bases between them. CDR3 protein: CASSLDRAGTGELFF. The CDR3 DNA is TGTGCCAGCAGCTTAGACAGGGCGGGCACCGGGGAGCTGTTTTTT.

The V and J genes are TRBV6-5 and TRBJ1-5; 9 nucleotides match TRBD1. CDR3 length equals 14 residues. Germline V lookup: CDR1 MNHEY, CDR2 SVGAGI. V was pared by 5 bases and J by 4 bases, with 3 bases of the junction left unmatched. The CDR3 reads CASSHRGQNQPQHF. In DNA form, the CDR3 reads TGTGCCAGCAGTCACAGGGGGCAGAATCAGCCCCAGCATTTT.

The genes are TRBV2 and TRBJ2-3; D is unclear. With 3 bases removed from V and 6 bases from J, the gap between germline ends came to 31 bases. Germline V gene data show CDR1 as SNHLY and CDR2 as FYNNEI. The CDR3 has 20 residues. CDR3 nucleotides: TGTGCCAGCAGTGACCCCCGCCGGGCGCCGGCCACCCTAAGCCAGGATACGCAGTATTTT. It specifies CASSDPRRAPATLSQDTQYF.

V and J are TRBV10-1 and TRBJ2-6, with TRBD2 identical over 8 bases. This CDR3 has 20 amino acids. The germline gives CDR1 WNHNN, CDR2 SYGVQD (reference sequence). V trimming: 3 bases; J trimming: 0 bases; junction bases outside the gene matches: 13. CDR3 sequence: CASSDKSPGLEVSGANVLTF. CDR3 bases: TGCGCCAGCAGTGATAAGTCCCCGGGACTAGAAGTCTCTGGGGCCAACGTCCTGACTTTC.

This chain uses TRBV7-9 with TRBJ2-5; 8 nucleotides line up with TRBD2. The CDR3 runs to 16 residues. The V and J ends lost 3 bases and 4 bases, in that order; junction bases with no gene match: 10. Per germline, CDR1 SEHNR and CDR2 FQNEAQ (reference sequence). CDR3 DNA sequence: TGTGCCAGCAGCTTGTACTCCGGTCTAGCGGGAGAGACCCAGTACTTC. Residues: CASSLYSGLAGETQYF.

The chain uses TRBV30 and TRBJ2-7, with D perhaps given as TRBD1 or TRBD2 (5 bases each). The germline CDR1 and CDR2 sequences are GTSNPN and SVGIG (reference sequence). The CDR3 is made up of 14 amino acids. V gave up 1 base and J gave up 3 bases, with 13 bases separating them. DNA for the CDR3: TGTGCCTGGAGTGCCGGGGCATGGGTCTACGAGCAGTACTTC. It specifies CAWSAGAWVYEQYF.

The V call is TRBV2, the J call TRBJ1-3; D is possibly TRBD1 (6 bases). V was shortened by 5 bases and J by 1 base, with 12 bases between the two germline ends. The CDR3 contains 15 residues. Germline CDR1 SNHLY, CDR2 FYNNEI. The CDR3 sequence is CASSSQGRSGNTIYF. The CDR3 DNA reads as TGTGCCAGCAGTTCACAGGGACGGTCTGGAAACACCATATATTTT. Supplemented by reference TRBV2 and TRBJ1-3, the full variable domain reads EPEVTQTPSHQVTQMGQEVILRCVPISNHLYFYWYRQILGQKVEFLVSFYNNEISEKSEIFDDQFSVERPDGSNFTLKIRSTKLEDSAMYFCASSSQGRSGNTIYFGEGSWLTVV.

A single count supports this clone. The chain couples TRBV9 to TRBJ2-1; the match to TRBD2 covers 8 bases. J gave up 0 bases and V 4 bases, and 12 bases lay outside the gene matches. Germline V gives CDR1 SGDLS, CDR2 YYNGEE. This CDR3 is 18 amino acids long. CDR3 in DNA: TGTGCCAGCAGCCCCCGGAGAACTAGCGGCGTCTCCTACAATGAGCAGTTCTTC. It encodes CASSPRRTSGVSYNEQFF.

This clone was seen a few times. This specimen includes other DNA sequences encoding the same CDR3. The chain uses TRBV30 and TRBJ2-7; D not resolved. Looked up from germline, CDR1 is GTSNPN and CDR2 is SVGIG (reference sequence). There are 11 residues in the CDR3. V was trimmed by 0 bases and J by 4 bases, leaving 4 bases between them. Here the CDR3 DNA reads TGTGCCTGGAGTGTAGGGTACGAGCAGTACTTC. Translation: CAWSVGYEQYF.

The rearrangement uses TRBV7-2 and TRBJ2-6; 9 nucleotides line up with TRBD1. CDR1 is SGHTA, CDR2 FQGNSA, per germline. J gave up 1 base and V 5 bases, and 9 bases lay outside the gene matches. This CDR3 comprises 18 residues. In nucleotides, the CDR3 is TGTGCCAGCAGCCCGTGGGGACAGGGAAGGTCTGGGGCCAACGTCCTGACTTTC. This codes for CASSPWGQGRSGANVLTF.

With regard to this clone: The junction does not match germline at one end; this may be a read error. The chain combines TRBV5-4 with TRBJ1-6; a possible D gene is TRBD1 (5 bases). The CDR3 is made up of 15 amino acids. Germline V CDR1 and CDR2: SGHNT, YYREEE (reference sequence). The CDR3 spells CASSSKTEPISSLHF. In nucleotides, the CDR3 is TGTGCCAGCAGCTCGAAGACAGAGCCAATTTCATCCCTCCACTTT. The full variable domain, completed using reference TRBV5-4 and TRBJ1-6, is ETGVTQSPTHLIKTRGQQVTLRCSSQSGHNTVSWYQQALGQGPQFIFQYYREEENGRGNFPPRFSGLQFPNYSSELNVNALELDDSALYLCASSSKTEPISSLHFGNGTRLTVT.

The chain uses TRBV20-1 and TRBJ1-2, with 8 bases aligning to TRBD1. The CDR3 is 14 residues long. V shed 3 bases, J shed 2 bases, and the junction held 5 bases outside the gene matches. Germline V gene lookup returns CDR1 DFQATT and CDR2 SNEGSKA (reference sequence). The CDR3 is CSASPRDRNYGYTF. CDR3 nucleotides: TGCAGTGCTAGTCCCCGGGACAGGAACTATGGCTACACCTTC.

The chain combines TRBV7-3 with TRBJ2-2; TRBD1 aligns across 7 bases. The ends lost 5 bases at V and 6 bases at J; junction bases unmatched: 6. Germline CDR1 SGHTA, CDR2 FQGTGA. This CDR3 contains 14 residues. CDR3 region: CASSPTGAPGELFF. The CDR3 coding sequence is TGTGCCAGCAGCCCCACAGGGGCCCCCGGGGAGCTGTTTTTT.

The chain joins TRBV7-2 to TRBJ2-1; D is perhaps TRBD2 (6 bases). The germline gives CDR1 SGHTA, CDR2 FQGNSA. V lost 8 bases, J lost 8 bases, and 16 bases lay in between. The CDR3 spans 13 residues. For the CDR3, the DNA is TGTGCCAGCGGCGGAGGGCCCCATGATGAGCAGTTCTTC. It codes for CASGGGPHDEQFF.

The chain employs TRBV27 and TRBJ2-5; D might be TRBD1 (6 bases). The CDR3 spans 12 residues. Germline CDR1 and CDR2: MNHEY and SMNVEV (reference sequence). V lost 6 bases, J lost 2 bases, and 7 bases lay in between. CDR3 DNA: TGTGCCAGCAGAACAGGGCAAGAGACCCAGTACTTC. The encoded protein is CASRTGQETQYF.

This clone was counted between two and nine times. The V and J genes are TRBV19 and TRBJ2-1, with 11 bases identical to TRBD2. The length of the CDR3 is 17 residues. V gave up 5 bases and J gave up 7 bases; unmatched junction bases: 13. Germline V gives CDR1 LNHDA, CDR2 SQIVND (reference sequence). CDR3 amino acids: CASSLLLSGGAWNEQFF. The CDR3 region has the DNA TGTGCCAGTAGTCTACTCCTTAGCGGGGGGGCCTGGAATGAGCAGTTCTTC.